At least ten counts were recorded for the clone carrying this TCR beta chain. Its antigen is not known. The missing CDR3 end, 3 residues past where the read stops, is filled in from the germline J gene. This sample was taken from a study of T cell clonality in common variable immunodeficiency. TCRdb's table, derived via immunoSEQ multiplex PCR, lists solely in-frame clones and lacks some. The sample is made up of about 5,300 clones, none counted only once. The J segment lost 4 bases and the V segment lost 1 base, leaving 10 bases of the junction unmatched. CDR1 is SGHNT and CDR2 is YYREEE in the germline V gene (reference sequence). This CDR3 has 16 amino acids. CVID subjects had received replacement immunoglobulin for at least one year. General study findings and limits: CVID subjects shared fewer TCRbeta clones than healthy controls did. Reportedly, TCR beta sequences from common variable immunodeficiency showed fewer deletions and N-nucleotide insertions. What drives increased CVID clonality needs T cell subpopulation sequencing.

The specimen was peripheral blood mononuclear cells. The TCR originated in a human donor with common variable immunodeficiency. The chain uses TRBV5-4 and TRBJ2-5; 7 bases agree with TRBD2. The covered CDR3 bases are TGTGCCAGCAGCTTGTCCCCGGCAGGGAGGGGAGAGACC. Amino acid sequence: CASSLSPAGRGET. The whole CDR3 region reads CASSLSPAGRGETQYF.